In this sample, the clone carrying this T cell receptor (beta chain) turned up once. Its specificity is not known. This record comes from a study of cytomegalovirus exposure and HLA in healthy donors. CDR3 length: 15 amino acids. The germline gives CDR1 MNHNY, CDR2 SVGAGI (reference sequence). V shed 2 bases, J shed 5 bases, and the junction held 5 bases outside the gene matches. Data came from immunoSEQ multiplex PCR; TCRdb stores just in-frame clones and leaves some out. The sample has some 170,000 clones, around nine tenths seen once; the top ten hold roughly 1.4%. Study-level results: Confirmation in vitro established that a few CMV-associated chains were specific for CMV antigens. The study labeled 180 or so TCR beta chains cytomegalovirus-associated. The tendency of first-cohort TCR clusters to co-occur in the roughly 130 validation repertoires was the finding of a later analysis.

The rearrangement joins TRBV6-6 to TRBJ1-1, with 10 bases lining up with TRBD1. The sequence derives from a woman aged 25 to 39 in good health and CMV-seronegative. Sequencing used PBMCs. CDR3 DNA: TGTGCCAGCAGTTACAGCGACAGGGGGCGGACTGAAGCTTTCTTT. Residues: CASSYSDRGRTEAFF.